The entry that follows covers one T cell receptor beta chain sequence. Its matching antigen is unknown. Clones were read by immunoSEQ multiplex PCR, and TCRdb kept only the in-frame ones, dropping some. The repertoire holds over 80,000 clones, with under 90% as singletons. Germline V gene sequence: CDR1 LGHNT, CDR2 FRNRAP. The CDR3 length is 15 residues. V was pared by 5 bases and J by 3 bases, with 6 bases of the junction left unmatched. The data belong to a study of neoadjuvant anti-PD-1 for oral cavity cancer. The overall study: Before surgery, most patients got three to four biweekly 3 mg/kg nivolumab doses. Non-progressing patients received a fourth nivolumab dose near day 43, then surgery on days 50-56.

Study results and caveats: Only a few patients per response group were TCR-analyzed; validation needed.

Blood cells were analyzed directly, without culture or expansion. The chain employs TRBV12-5 and TRBJ2-1, with 8 nucleotides matching TRBD2. This sequence originates from a person aged 35 to 85 with oral cavity squamous cell carcinoma. The material sequenced was PBMCs, taken before nivolumab (anti-PD-1) treatment. CDR3 sequence (DNA): TGTGCTAGTGGTCCCGGGAGGGCCGGCTACAATGAGCAGTTCTTC. It codes for CASGPGRAGYNEQFF.